The next 16 T cell receptor beta chains were all read from a single sample in a study of neurological immune-mediated disorders. MiXCR, run by TCRdb on the 5' RACE reads, gives a single entry per CDR3 protein. The sample has tens of thousands of distinct CDR3 sequences, approximately 10% seen once. The sample was PBMCs. Every receptor here comes from a man between 60 and 75 years old in good health.

This clonotype was observed many times. This chain uses TRBV20-1 with TRBJ2-1; possible D gene TRBD1, 6 bases. V was cut by 3 bases and J by 0 bases, with 15 bases left in between. The CDR3 totals 16 residues. Germline V gene data show CDR1 as DFQATT and CDR2 as SNEGSKA (reference sequence). The CDR3 nucleotides read TGCAGTGCTAGTGAGGCAGGGGCCAGCTCCTACAATGAGCAGTTCTTC. Translation: CSASEAGASSYNEQFF.

This clonotype was seen many times. This rearrangement joins TRBV12-3 or TRBV12-4 to TRBJ1-1; 9 nucleotides align to TRBD1. Trimming took 8 bases from V and 5 from J; bases not matched to a gene: 6. The CDR3 extends over 13 amino acids. The DNA for the CDR3 is TGTGCCAGCCACGGACAGGGGACGACTGAAGCTTTCTTT. Amino acids: CASHGQGTTEAFF.

This clonotype was seen repeatedly, ten times or more. The rearrangement uses TRBV2 and TRBJ2-3; D remains ambiguous. This CDR3 comprises 15 residues. Germline values: CDR1 SNHLY, CDR2 FYNNEI. V was shortened by 0 bases and J by 1 base, with 8 bases between the two germline ends. The CDR3 DNA follows: TGTGCCAGCAGTGAAGCGCTTCTGCGCACAGATACGCAGTATTTT. It encodes CASSEALLRTDTQYF.

Comment on this clonotype: A read error may be the cause here, since a much bigger clone is one base away. The rearrangement joins TRBV15 to TRBJ1-6; D remains unclear. This CDR3 is 13 amino acids long. The germline V and J ends were trimmed by 7 bases and 0 bases, with 4 bases remaining between them. CDR1 and CDR2 from the germline V gene are LNHNV and YYDKDF (reference sequence). The CDR3 bases are TGTGCCACCAAGGGCTCCTATAATTCACCCCTCCACTTT. It translates to CATKGSYNSPLHF.

This clonotype occurred many times. CDR3 bases: TGCGCCAGCAGCTTGGGGACGGCGGAGCAGTACTTC. Protein sequence: CASSLGTAEQYF. The chain combines TRBV5-1 with TRBJ2-7; D is unclear. CDR1 is SGHRS, CDR2 YFSETQ, per germline. CDR3 length equals 12 residues. V lost 0 bases and J lost 7, with 8 bases in between.

This clonotype was observed many times. The CDR3 DNA is TGCGCCAGCAGCTTGGAAGGGAACACTGAAGCTTTCTTT. It is translated as CASSLEGNTEAFF. The gene calls are TRBV5-1 and TRBJ1-1; no clear D gene. CDR3 length: 13 amino acids. Germline values: CDR1 SGHRS, CDR2 YFSETQ. Trimming left V 0 bases short and J 1 base short, with 4 bases between.

This clonotype was detected many times. The genes are TRBV20-1 and TRBJ2-2; D is unclear. Germline assignment: CDR1 DFQATT and CDR2 SNEGSKA (reference sequence). V was pared by 0 bases and J by 4 bases, with 6 bases between. This CDR3 spans 13 amino acids. The CDR3 spells CSARDVGTGELFF. The CDR3 coding sequence is TGCAGTGCTAGAGATGTGGGCACCGGGGAGCTGTTTTTT.

This clonotype has ten or more counts. The V and J genes are TRBV12-3 or TRBV12-4 and TRBJ1-5; D unclear. Trimming left V 5 bases short and J 1 base short, with 18 bases between. This CDR3 is 17 amino acids long. The CDR3 is CASSVRRAGGSNQPQHF. The CDR3 DNA sequence: TGTGCCAGCAGTGTGAGACGGGCCGGCGGAAGCAATCAGCCCCAGCATTTT.

This clonotype was found a few times. J is TRBJ2-5 and V is TRBV7-9, with TRBD1 matching over 8 bases. The germline V gene encodes CDR1 SEHNR and CDR2 FQNEAQ (reference sequence). The CDR3 contains 15 residues. V lost 5 bases, J lost 5 bases, and 10 bases stayed unmatched. The CDR3 nucleotides read TGTGCCAGCAGCCTCAACGCAGGGGGCTTTGAGACCCAGTACTTC. Encoded protein: CASSLNAGGFETQYF. The full variable domain, completed using reference TRBV7-9 and TRBJ2-5, is DTGVSQNPRHKITKRGQNVTFRCDPISEHNRLYWYRQTLGQGPEFLTYFQNEAQLEKSRLLSDRFSAERPKGSFSTLEIQRTEQGDSAMYLCASSLNAGGFETQYFGPGTRLLVL.

This clonotype was observed at least ten times. The chain combines TRBV5-1 with TRBJ2-5; D ambiguous. Germline CDR1 and CDR2: SGHRS and YFSETQ. This CDR3 spans 14 amino acids. The V end lost 0 bases, the J end lost 2 bases, and 8 bases lay between the germline ends. CDR3 sequence (DNA): TGCGCCAGCAGCTTGGTCAGTCCTCAAGAGACCCAGTACTTC. This encodes CASSLVSPQETQYF.

This clonotype has ten or more counts. This chain links TRBV7-9 with TRBJ1-2, with a weak D call TRBD1 (5 bases). Trimming took off 5 bases at V and 5 bases at J, with 9 bases between the two ends. The CDR3 extends over 12 amino acids. Germline CDR1 SEHNR, CDR2 FQNEAQ (reference sequence). The CDR3: CASSPGGYGYTF. In DNA, the CDR3 is TGTGCCAGCAGCCCGGGGGGATATGGCTACACCTTC. Using reference TRBV7-9 and TRBJ1-2 for the parts outside the CDR3, the full variable domain is DTGVSQNPRHKITKRGQNVTFRCDPISEHNRLYWYRQTLGQGPEFLTYFQNEAQLEKSRLLSDRFSAERPKGSFSTLEIQRTEQGDSAMYLCASSPGGYGYTFGSGTRLTVV.

This clonotype has ten or more counts. CDR3 residues: CASSHTGAQNQPQHF. The DNA for the CDR3 is TGCGCCAGCAGCCATACAGGGGCACAAAATCAGCCCCAGCATTTT. V is TRBV4-1 and J is TRBJ1-5, with 7 bases lining up with TRBD1. This CDR3 comprises 15 residues. The germline CDR1 and CDR2 sequences are MGHRA and YSYEKL. Trimming cost V 3 bases and J 4 bases; bases outside gene matches: 6.

A few counts support this clonotype. The CDR3 spells CASSEDFGGAGANVLTF. The CDR3 DNA reads TGTGCCAGCAGTGAAGACTTCGGGGGAGCTGGGGCCAACGTCCTGACTTTC. The rearrangement links TRBV6-1 to TRBJ2-6; maybe TRBD2 (6 bases). This CDR3 is built from 17 residues. V was trimmed by 1 base and J by 2 bases, leaving 12 bases between them. Germline V lookup: CDR1 MNHNS, CDR2 SASEGT.

This clonotype was seen only a few times. The chain links TRBV20-1 to TRBJ2-1, with D possibly TRBD2 on 5 matching bases. Trimming pared 6 bases from V and 2 bases from J, leaving 14 bases between. Germline V gives CDR1 DFQATT, CDR2 SNEGSKA (reference sequence). The CDR3 length is 14 residues. The CDR3 reads CSASKSGAYNEQFF. Here the CDR3 DNA reads TGCAGTGCCTCGAAGAGCGGCGCCTACAATGAGCAGTTCTTC.

The rearrangement uses TRBV7-2 and TRBJ2-2, with 7 bases fitting TRBD1. Germline assignment: CDR1 SGHTA and CDR2 FQGNSA. The trim removed 5 bases at V and 15 bases at J, leaving 9 bases unmatched. The CDR3 contains 12 residues. Here the CDR3 reads CASSNRDSEMFF. In DNA, the CDR3 is TGTGCCAGCAGCAATCGGGACAGTGAGATGTTTTTT.

This clonotype came up many times. This chain uses TRBV20-1 with TRBJ2-7, with 11 bases lining up with TRBD2. Per the germline V gene, CDR1 is DFQATT and CDR2 is SNEGSKA (reference sequence). The J segment lost 4 bases and the V segment lost 3 bases, leaving 8 bases of the junction unmatched. The CDR3 is made up of 15 amino acids. The CDR3 coding sequence is TGCAGTGCTAGGGATCCGACTAGCGGGGTTTACGAGCAGTACTTC. It is translated as CSARDPTSGVYEQYF.